Presented here are 18 T cell receptor beta chains from one specimen sequenced in a study of blood T cell repertoires in COVID-19. TCRdb keeps only in-frame clones here, not all; method: immunoSEQ multiplex PCR. The sample lists roughly 200,000 clones, nearly 90% occurring once. Input material: peripheral blood. These receptors originate from a man aged 55 to 70 with active or convalescent COVID-19.

The V call is TRBV27, the J call TRBJ2-7; tentative D call: TRBD2 (5 bases). The CDR3 consists of 14 residues. V was shortened by 2 bases and J by 2 bases, with 10 bases between the two germline ends. Germline loops: CDR1 MNHEY, CDR2 SMNVEV (reference sequence). The DNA for the CDR3 is TGTGCCAGCAGTTTAGCGGGTTCAACCTACGAGCAGTACTTC. Its protein is CASSLAGSTYEQYF.

This CDR3 is CASSVADRDTEAFF. CDR3 nucleotides: TGTGCCAGCAGCGTAGCGGACAGGGACACTGAAGCTTTCTTT. The chain carries TRBV9 and TRBJ1-1; 8 nucleotides agree with TRBD1. Germline values: CDR1 SGDLS, CDR2 YYNGEE. This CDR3 spans 14 amino acids. V was pared by 0 bases and J by 3 bases, with 1 base of the junction left unmatched. Drawing the rest from reference TRBV9 and TRBJ1-1, the complete variable domain is DSGVTQTPKHLITATGQRVTLRCSPRSGDLSVYWYQQSLDQGLQFLIQYYNGEERAKGNILERFSAQQFPDLHSELNLSSLELGDSALYFCASSVADRDTEAFFGQGTRLTVV.

V usage is TRBV30 and J usage is TRBJ1-5, with no clear D. The germline V and J ends were trimmed by 3 bases and 3 bases, with 12 bases remaining between them. The germline V gene encodes CDR1 GTSNPN and CDR2 SVGIG (reference sequence). The length of the CDR3 is 14 residues. The CDR3 reads CAWSASQFNQPQHF. The CDR3 DNA sequence: TGTGCCTGGAGCGCTAGCCAGTTCAATCAGCCCCAGCATTTT.

This clone was found a few times. V usage is TRBV7-6 and J usage is TRBJ2-7; 7 bases map to TRBD1. The ends lost 5 bases at V and 2 bases at J; junction bases unmatched: 3. The germline gives CDR1 SGHVS, CDR2 FNYEAQ. The CDR3 is 13 amino acids. The CDR3 region has the DNA TGTGCCAGCAGCCGGGACAGTACCTACGAGCAGTACTTC. This sequence encodes CASSRDSTYEQYF.

The V call is TRBV30, the J call TRBJ1-2; the match to TRBD1 covers 7 bases. Germline-derived CDR1 and CDR2 are GTSNPN and SVGIG (reference sequence). V dropped 4 bases and J dropped 8; count of bases not matched to a gene: 10. The CDR3 is 13 residues long. For the CDR3, the DNA is TGTGCCTGGAATCGACAGGGAGAGGGGGGCTACACCTTC. Protein: CAWNRQGEGGYTF. The full variable domain, its missing parts supplied by reference TRBV30 and TRBJ1-2, is SQTIHQWPATLVQPVGSPLSLECTVEGTSNPNLYWYRQAAGRGLQLLFYSVGIGQISSEVPQNLSASRPQDRQFILSSKKLLLSDSGFYLCAWNRQGEGGYTFGSGTRLTVV.

The chain employs TRBV5-1 and TRBJ2-5; maybe TRBD2 (6 bases). Germline V CDR1 and CDR2: SGHRS, YFSETQ. V lost 4 bases and J lost 3, with 13 bases in between. The CDR3 has 14 residues. CDR3 bases: TGCGCCAGCAGCCGGGGACTCGGAGAAGAGACCCAGTACTTC. Encoded protein: CASSRGLGEETQYF.

The chain is built from TRBV19 and TRBJ1-1, with no clear D. The V and J ends lost 3 bases and 6 bases respectively, with 11 bases between them. The germline CDR1 and CDR2 sequences are LNHDA and SQIVND (reference sequence). The CDR3 contains 13 residues. The CDR3 DNA follows: TGTGCCAGTAGTATCGGGAGCGGGGCTGAAGCTTTCTTT. Its translation is CASSIGSGAEAFF.

The chain links TRBV19 to TRBJ1-5; 8 nucleotides agree with TRBD1. The CDR3 has 15 amino acids. Germline CDR1 LNHDA, CDR2 SQIVND (reference sequence). Losses at the gene ends were 1 base for V and 4 bases for J; bases not matched to a gene: 3. This CDR3 reads CASSIGTGLNQPQHF. CDR3 in DNA: TGTGCCAGTAGTATAGGGACAGGGTTAAATCAGCCCCAGCATTTT.

The chain uses TRBV5-5 and TRBJ2-1, with D perhaps TRBD1 (5 bases). Trimming removed 4 bases at V and 0 bases at J, with 8 bases between. The CDR3 has 14 amino acids. Germline V gene data show CDR1 as SGHKS and CDR2 as YYEKEE (reference sequence). CDR3 protein: CASSPTVSYNEQFF. CDR3 nucleotide sequence: TGTGCCAGCAGCCCGACAGTCTCCTACAATGAGCAGTTCTTC.

The chain uses TRBV4-1 and TRBJ2-7; a weak D match, TRBD1 (6 bases). The germline V and J ends were trimmed by 1 base and 4 bases, with 20 bases remaining between them. Germline CDR1 reads MGHRA; CDR2 reads YSYEKL. This CDR3 is 17 amino acids long. This chain's CDR3 is CASSQVMGHRQYYEQYF. The DNA of the CDR3 is TGCGCCAGCAGCCAAGTAATGGGACACCGCCAGTATTACGAGCAGTACTTC.

As concerns this clone: Other nucleotide sequences in the sample specify the same CDR3. The gene calls are TRBV7-3 and TRBJ1-1; possibly TRBD1 for D (5 bases). This CDR3 is built from 13 residues. Germline values: CDR1 SGHTA, CDR2 FQGTGA. Trimming cost V 1 base and J 2 bases, with 5 bases left between them. This chain's CDR3 is CASSLRGNTEAFF. CDR3 in DNA: TGTGCCAGCAGCTTAAGGGGCAACACTGAAGCTTTCTTT.

The chain couples TRBV3-1 (or the pseudogene TRBV3-2) to TRBJ2-7; 12 positions match TRBD2. The V gene's germline CDR1 is LGHDT and CDR2 YNNKEL (reference sequence). Trimming cost V 3 bases and J 3 bases; bases outside gene matches: 21. The CDR3 totals 21 residues. The CDR3 bases are TGTGCCAGCAGCCAGGCTCCCCTCTCACTAGCGGGGGGCCAGAGTCGCTACGAGCAGTACTTC. Amino acid sequence: CASSQAPLSLAGGQSRYEQYF.

This chain joins TRBV5-1 and TRBJ1-4; maybe TRBD1 (5 bases). Germline V gives CDR1 SGHRS, CDR2 YFSETQ. The CDR3 sequence is 14 residues long. The V gene lost 2 bases and the J gene lost 4 bases, with 9 bases spanning the gap. The CDR3 loop reads CASSLRGLNEKLFF. The CDR3 DNA is TGCGCCAGCAGCTTAAGGGGACTTAATGAAAAACTGTTTTTT.

The genes are TRBV20-1 and TRBJ1-2; D unresolved. The CDR3 sequence is 10 residues long. Germline V gene lookup returns CDR1 DFQATT and CDR2 SNEGSKA (reference sequence). CDR3 protein: CSEGWEGYTF. CDR3 DNA sequence: TGCTCGGAAGGTTGGGAGGGCTACACCTTC.

The genes are TRBV15 and TRBJ2-1; 7 bases match TRBD2. Trimming took 1 base from V and 0 from J; bases not matched to a gene: 6. The germline V gene encodes CDR1 LNHNV and CDR2 YYDKDF (reference sequence). The CDR3 spans 17 residues. CDR3 loop: CATSRGTRVSSYNEQFF. The DNA for the CDR3 is TGTGCCACCAGCAGAGGGACTAGGGTAAGCTCCTACAATGAGCAGTTCTTC.

This clone was observed once. This chain links TRBV7-3 with TRBJ2-1, with D perhaps matching TRBD1 (6 bases). V was shortened by 3 bases and J by 4 bases, with 16 bases between the two germline ends. The germline V gene has CDR1 SGHTA and CDR2 FQGTGA. CDR3 size: 16 residues. CDR3 coding DNA: TGTGCCAGCAGCTTTTTAGCAGGGGAAGGGTACAATGAGCAGTTCTTC. Protein sequence: CASSFLAGEGYNEQFF.

This clone has just one count. The V gene is TRBV23-1, the J gene TRBJ2-1; D gene ambiguous. TRBV23-1 has ORF status, its function being uncertain. Deletions cut 0 bases from V and 5 bases from J, with 17 bases between. CDR3 length: 17 residues. In nucleotides, the CDR3 is TGCGCCAGCAGTCAATCCGTGAGACATCCCCGTAACAATGAGCAGTTCTTC. Translation gives CASSQSVRHPRNNEQFF.

This clone was observed a handful of times. This sequence joins TRBV5-1 and TRBJ2-3, with D tentatively TRBD2 (5 bases). Per germline, CDR1 SGHRS and CDR2 YFSETQ. The V and J ends lost 0 bases and 3 bases respectively, with 8 bases between them. The CDR3 contains 14 residues. The CDR3 DNA follows: TGCGCCAGCAGCTTGGATCCGGGGACAGATACGCAGTATTTT. Protein: CASSLDPGTDTQYF.